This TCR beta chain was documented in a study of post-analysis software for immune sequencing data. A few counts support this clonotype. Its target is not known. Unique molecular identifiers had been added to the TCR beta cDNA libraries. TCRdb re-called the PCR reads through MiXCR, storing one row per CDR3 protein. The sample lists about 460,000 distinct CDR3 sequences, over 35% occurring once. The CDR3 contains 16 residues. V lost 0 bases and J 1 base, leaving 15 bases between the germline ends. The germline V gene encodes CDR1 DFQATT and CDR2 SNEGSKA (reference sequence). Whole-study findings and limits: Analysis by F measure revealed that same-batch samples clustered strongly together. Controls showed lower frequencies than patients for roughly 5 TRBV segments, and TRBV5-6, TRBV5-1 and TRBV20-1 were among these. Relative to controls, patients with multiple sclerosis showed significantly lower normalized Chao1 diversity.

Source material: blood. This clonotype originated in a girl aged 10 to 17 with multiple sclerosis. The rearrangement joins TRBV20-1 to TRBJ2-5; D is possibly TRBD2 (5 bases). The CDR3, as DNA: TGCAGTGCTAGAGATCTCGGGGTCCCCTCCCAAGAGACCCAGTACTTC. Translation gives CSARDLGVPSQETQYF.